This TCR beta chain emerged from a study of memory CD4+ T cells and cytomegalovirus serostatus. The sort gate was single viable CD3+CD4+CD8-CD45RO+ cells for memory CD4+ T cells. After thawing, CD4+ T cells were positively selected. CDR3 length equals 14 residues. The germline CDR1 and CDR2 sequences are SGHTS and YDEGEE. V was trimmed by 0 bases and J by 8 bases, leaving 11 bases between them. TCRdb's table, derived via immunoSEQ multiplex PCR, lists solely in-frame clones and lacks some. The repertoire has about 53,000 clones, about 81% of them found once; the top ten carry 1% to 1.2%. The sequence was collected from an adult in good health and CMV-seronegative. The chain employs TRBV5-8 and TRBJ1-4; D gene ambiguous. The sequenced sample consisted of memory CD4+ T cells from blood. CDR3 in amino acids: CASSLGDAGEKLFF. The CDR3 nucleotides read TGTGCCAGCAGCTTGGGGGATGCTGGCGAAAAACTGTTTTTT. Complete variable domain (other parts from reference TRBV5-8 and TRBJ1-4): EAGVTQSPTHLIKTRGQQATLRCSPISGHTSVYWYQQALGLGLQFLLWYDEGEERNRGNFPPRFSGRQFPNYSSELNVNALELEDSALYLCASSLGDAGEKLFFGSGTQLSVL.